The clone carrying this TCR beta chain was counted a single time. The data belong to a study of blood T cell repertoires in COVID-19. Study-level information: Acute and convalescent COVID-19 specimens originated in the United States, Italy and Spain. PBMCs, B-cell-depleted T cells, or T cells provided the cDNA or gDNA that made up the material.

Original processing notes: Reference gene primer amplification gave estimated nucleated cell counts. Sequencing was performed with immunoSEQ multiplex PCR; in TCRdb, only in-frame clones are kept and a portion is missing. The V and J calls and clone size come from that table; D and trimming were worked out from the DNA. The sample holds about 290,000 clones, around 81% seen once. This receptor was identified in a woman between 45 and 60 years old with active or convalescent COVID-19. The specimen sequenced was peripheral blood.

CDR3: CATGNYEQYF. CDR3 nucleotide sequence: TGTGCCACCGGTAACTACGAGCAGTACTTC. This chain joins TRBV2 and TRBJ2-7; D uncertain. CDR1 and CDR2 from the germline V gene are SNHLY and FYNNEI. This CDR3 has 10 amino acids. The V end was cut by 10 bases, the J end by 3 bases, with 7 bases between.